Sequencing of this TCR beta chain was carried out in a study of blood T cells in healthy people across ages. It was with a sample-barcoded 5' primer and a J-beta primer mix that a second PCR of roughly 7 to 11 cycles was run. Each CDR3 protein gets one entry after TCRdb re-called the 5' RACE reads with MiXCR. The repertoire holds fewer than 1,200,000 distinct CDR3 sequences, with less than 25% as singletons. Germline-derived CDR1 and CDR2 are SGHVS and FQNEAQ. This CDR3 is built from 13 residues. Trimming removed 3 bases from V and 13 bases from J; junction bases left unmatched: 5. This sample was also put to use in a study of T cells of mothers and their children. This second study says: All RNA that had been extracted was used for cDNA synthesis at approximately 1.5 ug per 15 ul.

Sequenced material: blood. The source is a girl aged 2 to 9 in good health. This chain uses TRBV7-8 with TRBJ2-1, with TRBD2 identical over 11 bases. The CDR3 nucleotides are TGTGCCAGCAGCTTGGCCGGGACTAGCGGACAGTTCTTC. Protein product: CASSLAGTSGQFF.